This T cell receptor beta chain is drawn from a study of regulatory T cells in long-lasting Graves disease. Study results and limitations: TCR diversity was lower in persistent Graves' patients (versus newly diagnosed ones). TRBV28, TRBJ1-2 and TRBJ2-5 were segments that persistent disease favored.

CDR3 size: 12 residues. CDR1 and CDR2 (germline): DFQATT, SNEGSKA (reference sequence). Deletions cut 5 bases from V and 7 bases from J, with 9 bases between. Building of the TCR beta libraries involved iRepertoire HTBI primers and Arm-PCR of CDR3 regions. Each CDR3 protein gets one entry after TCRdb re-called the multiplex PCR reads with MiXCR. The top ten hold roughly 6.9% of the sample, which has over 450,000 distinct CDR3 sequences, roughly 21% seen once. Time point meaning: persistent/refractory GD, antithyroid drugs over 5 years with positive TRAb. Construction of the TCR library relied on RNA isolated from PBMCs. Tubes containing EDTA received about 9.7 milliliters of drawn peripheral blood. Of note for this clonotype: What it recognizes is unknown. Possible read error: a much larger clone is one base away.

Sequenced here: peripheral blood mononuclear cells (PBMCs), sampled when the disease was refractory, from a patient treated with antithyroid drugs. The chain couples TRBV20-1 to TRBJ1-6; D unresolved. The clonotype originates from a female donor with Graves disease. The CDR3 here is CSAGLGNSPLHF. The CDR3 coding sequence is TGCAGTGCTGGATTGGGGAATTCACCCCTCCACTTT.